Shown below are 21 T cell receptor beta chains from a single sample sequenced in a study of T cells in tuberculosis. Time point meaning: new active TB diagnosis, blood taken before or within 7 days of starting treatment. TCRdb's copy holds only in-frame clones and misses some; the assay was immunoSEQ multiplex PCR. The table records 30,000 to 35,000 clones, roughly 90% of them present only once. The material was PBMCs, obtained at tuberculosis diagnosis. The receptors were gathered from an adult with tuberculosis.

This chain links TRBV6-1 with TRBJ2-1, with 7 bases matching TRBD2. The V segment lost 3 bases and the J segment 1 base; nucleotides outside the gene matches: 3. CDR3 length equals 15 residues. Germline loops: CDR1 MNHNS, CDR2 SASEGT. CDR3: CASSESGESYNEQFF. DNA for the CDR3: TGTGCCAGCAGTGAGAGCGGGGAATCCTACAATGAGCAGTTCTTC.

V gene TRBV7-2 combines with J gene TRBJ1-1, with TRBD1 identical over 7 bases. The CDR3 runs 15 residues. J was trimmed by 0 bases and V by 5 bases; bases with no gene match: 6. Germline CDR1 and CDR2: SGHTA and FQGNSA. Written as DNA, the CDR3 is TGTGCCAGCAGCCCCCGGACAGGCATGAACACTGAAGCTTTCTTT. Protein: CASSPRTGMNTEAFF.

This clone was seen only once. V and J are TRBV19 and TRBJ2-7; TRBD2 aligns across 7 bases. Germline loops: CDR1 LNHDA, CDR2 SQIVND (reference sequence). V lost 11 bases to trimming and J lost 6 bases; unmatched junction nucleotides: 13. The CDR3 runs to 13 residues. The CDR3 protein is CADPGRGSIEQYV. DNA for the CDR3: TGTGCCGATCCGGGGAGGGGATCCATCGAGCAGTACGTC.

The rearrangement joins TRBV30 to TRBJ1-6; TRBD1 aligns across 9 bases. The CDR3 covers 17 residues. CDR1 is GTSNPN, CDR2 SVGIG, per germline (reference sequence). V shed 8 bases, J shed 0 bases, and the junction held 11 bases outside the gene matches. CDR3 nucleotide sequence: TGTGCCCGGGATGCCGCGGGACAGGGCTCCTATAATTCACCCCTCCACTTT. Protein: CARDAAGQGSYNSPLHF.

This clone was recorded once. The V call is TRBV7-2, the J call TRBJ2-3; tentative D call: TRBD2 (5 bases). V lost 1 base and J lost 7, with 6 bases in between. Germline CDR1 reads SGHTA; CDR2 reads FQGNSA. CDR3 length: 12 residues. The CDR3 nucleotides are TGTGCCAGCAGCTTAGTCGGGAATACGCAGTATTTT. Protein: CASSLVGNTQYF.

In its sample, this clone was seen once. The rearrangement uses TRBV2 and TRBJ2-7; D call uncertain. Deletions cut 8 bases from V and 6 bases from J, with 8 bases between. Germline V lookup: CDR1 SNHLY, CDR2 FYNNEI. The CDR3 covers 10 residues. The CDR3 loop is CASGLLEQYF. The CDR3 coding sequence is TGTGCCAGCGGCCTTCTCGAGCAGTACTTC.

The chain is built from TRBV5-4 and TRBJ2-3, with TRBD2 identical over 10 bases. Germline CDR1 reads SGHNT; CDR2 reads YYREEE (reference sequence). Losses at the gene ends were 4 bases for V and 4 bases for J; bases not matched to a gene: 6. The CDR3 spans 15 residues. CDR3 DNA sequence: TGTGCCAGCAGCGTCAGCGGGGGGGCACCAGATACGCAGTATTTT. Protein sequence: CASSVSGGAPDTQYF.

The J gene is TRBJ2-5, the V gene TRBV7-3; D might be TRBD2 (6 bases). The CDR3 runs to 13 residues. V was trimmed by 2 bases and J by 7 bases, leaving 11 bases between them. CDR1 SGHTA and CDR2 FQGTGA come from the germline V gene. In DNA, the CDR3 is TGTGCCAGCAGCTTAGTAATCGGGGGGACCCAGTACTTC. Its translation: CASSLVIGGTQYF.

CDR3 region: CASSFVISDRLFDGYTF. CDR3 in DNA: TGTGCCAGCAGCTTTGTAATTTCGGACAGGTTGTTTGATGGCTACACCTTC. The chain links TRBV5-5 to TRBJ1-2, with 7 bases matching TRBD1. Unmatched junction bases numbered 16, after V lost 2 bases and J lost 6 bases. The CDR3 sequence is 17 residues long. The germline V gene has CDR1 SGHKS and CDR2 YYEKEE (reference sequence).

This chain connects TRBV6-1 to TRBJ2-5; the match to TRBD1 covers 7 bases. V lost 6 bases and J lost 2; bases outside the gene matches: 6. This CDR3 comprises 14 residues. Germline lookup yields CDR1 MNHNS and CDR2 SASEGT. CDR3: CASRQDRNQETQYF. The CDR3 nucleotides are TGTGCCAGCAGACAGGACAGGAATCAAGAGACCCAGTACTTC.

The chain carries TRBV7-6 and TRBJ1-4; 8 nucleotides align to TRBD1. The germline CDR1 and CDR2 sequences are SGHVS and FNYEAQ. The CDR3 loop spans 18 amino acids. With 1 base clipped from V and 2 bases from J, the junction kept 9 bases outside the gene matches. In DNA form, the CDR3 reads TGTGCCAGCAGCTTAGTCCCCGGACAGGGAGGGACTAATGAAAAACTGTTTTTT. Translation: CASSLVPGQGGTNEKLFF.

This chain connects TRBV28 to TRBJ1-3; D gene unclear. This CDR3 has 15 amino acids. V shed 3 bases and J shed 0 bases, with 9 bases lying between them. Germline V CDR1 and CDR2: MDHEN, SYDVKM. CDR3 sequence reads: CASSFASGSGNTIYF. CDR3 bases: TGTGCCAGCAGTTTCGCCTCGGGCTCTGGAAACACCATATATTTT.

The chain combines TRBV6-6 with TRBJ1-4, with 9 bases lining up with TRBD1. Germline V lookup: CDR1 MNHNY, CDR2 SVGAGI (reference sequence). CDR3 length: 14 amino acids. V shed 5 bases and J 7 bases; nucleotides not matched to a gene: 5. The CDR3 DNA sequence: TGTGCCAGCAGTCGGACAGGGGAGAGTGAAAAACTGTTTTTT. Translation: CASSRTGESEKLFF.

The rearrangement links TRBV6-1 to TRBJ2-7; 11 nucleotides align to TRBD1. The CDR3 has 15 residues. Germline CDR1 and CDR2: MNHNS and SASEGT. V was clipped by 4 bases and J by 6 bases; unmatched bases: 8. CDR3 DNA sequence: TGTGCCAGCAGTGCTGCCTCCGGGACAGGGGGCGAGCAGTACTTC. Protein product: CASSAASGTGGEQYF.

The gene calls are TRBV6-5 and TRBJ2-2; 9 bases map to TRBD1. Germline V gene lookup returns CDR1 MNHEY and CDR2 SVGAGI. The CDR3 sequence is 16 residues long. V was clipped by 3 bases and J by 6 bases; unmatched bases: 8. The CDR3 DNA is TGTGCCAGCAGTTATCGTAGGACAGGGGATTCCGGGGAGCTGTTTTTT. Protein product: CASSYRRTGDSGELFF.

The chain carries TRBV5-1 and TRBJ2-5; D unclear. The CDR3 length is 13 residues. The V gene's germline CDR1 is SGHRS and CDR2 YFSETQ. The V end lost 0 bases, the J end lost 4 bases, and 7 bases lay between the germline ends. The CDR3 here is CASSLAGGETQYF. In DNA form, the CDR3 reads TGCGCCAGCAGCTTGGCCGGCGGAGAGACCCAGTACTTC.

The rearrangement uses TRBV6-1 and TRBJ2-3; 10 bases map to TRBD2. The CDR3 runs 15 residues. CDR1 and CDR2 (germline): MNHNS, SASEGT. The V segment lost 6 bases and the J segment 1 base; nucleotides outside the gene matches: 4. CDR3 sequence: CASRAGTSGTDTQYF. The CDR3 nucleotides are TGTGCCAGCAGGGCTGGGACTAGCGGCACAGATACGCAGTATTTT.

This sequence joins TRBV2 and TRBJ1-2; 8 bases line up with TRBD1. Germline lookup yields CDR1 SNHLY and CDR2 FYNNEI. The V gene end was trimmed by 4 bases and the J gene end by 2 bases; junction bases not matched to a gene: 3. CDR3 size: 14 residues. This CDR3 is CASSADRANYGYTF. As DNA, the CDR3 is TGTGCCAGCAGTGCGGACAGGGCCAACTATGGCTACACCTTC.

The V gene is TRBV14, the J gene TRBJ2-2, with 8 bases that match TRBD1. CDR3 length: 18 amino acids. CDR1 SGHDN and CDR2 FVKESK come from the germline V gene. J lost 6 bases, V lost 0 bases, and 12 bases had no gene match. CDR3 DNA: TGTGCCAGCAGCCAAGAAACCGTGTGGACAGGGAAACCCGGGGAGCTGTTTTTT. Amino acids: CASSQETVWTGKPGELFF.

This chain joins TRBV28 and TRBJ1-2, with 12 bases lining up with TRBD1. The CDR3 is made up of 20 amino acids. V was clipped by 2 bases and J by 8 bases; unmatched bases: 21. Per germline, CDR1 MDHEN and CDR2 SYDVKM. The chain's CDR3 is CASSLISYVGQGASGSGYTF. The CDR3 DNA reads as TGTGCCAGCAGTTTAATTTCCTACGTGGGACAGGGGGCAAGTGGGAGCGGCTACACCTTC.

In DNA form, the CDR3 reads TGTGCCAGCAGCCCCCGGACAGACAATGGCTACACCTTC. This gives the protein CASSPRTDNGYTF. V is TRBV11-2 and J is TRBJ1-2, with D possibly TRBD1 on 6 matching bases. Germline CDR1 and CDR2: SGHAT and FQNNGV. The CDR3 is made up of 13 amino acids. Trimming removed 5 bases from V and 6 bases from J, with 13 bases in between.